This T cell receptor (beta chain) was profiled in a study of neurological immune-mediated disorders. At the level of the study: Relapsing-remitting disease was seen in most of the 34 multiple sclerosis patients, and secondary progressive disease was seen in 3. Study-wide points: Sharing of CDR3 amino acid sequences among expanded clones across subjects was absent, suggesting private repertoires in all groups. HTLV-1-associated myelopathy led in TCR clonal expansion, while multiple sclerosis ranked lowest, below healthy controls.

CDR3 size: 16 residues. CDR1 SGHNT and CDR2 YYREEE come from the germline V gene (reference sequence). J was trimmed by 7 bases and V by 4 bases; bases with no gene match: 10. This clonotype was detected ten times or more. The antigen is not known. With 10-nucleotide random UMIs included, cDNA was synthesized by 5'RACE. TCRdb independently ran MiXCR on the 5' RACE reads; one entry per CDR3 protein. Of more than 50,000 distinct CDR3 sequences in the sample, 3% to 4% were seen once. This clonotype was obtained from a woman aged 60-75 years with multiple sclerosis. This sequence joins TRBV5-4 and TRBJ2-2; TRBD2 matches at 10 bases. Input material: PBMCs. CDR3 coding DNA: TGTGCCAGCAGCCGAACTAGCGGGGCTATTGACGGGGAGCTGTTTTTT. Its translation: CASSRTSGAIDGELFF.